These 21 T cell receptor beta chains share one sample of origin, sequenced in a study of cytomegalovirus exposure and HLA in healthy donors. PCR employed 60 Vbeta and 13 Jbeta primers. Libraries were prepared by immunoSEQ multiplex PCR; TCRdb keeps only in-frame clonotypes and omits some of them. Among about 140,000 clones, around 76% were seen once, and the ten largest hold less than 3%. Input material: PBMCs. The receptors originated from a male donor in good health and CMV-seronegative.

CDR3 loop: CASADRTGGQQYF. Written as DNA, the CDR3 is TGTGCTAGTGCCGACCGGACAGGGGGCCAGCAGTACTTC. The rearrangement uses TRBV12-5 and TRBJ2-7; TRBD1 matches at 11 bases. Germline assignment: CDR1 LGHNT and CDR2 FRNRAP. Germline trimming cut 7 bases from V and 8 bases from J; bases unmatched to any gene: 7. The CDR3 totals 13 residues.

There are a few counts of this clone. CDR3 bases: TGTGCCAGTAGTCCAGGACTAGCGGACTACGAGCAGTACTTC. It is translated as CASSPGLADYEQYF. The chain combines TRBV19 with TRBJ2-7; 10 positions agree with TRBD2. In germline, CDR1 is LNHDA, CDR2 SQIVND (reference sequence). The V gene end was trimmed by 5 bases and the J gene end by 3 bases; junction bases not matched to a gene: 4. The CDR3 has 14 amino acids.

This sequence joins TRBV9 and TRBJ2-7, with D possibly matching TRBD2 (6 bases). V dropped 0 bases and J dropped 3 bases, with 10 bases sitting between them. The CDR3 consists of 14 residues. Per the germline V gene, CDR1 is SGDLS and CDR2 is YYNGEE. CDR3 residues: CASSVEGGYYEQYF. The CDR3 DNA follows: TGTGCCAGCAGCGTAGAAGGAGGGTACTACGAGCAGTACTTC. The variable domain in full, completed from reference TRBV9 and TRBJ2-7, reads DSGVTQTPKHLITATGQRVTLRCSPRSGDLSVYWYQQSLDQGLQFLIQYYNGEERAKGNILERFSAQQFPDLHSELNLSSLELGDSALYFCASSVEGGYYEQYFGPGTRLTVT.

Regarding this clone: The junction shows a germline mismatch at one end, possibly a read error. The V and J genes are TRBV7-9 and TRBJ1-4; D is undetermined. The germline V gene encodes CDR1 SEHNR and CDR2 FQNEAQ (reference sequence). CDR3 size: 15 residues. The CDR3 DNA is TGTTCCAGCAGCCGGAGTCGGGGTACGTCGGAAAAACTGTTTTTT. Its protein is CSSSRSRGTSEKLFF. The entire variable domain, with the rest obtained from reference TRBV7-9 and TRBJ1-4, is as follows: DTGVSQNPRHKITKRGQNVTFRCDPISEHNRLYWYRQTLGQGPEFLTYFQNEAQLEKSRLLSDRFSAERPKGSFSTLEIQRTEQGDSAMYLCSSSRSRGTSEKLFFGSGTQLSVL.

Here the CDR3 reads CASSPTRLGATYGYTF. The CDR3 DNA is TGTGCCAGCAGCCCAACTAGACTGGGGGCTACCTATGGCTACACCTTC. This chain connects TRBV5-8 to TRBJ1-2; D is perhaps TRBD1 (6 bases). The CDR3 contains 16 residues. Germline CDR1 and CDR2: SGHTS and YDEGEE. Deletions cut 4 bases from V and 4 bases from J, with 20 bases between. Supplemented by reference TRBV5-8 and TRBJ1-2, the full variable domain reads EAGVTQSPTHLIKTRGQQATLRCSPISGHTSVYWYQQALGLGLQFLLWYDEGEERNRGNFPPRFSGRQFPNYSSELNVNALELEDSALYLCASSPTRLGATYGYTFGSGTRLTVV.

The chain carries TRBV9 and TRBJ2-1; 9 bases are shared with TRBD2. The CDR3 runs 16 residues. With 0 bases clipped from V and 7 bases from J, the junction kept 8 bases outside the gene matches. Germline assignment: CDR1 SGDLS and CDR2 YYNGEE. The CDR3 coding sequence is TGTGCCAGCAGCGTAGACCCAGCGGGGGGCTTTAATGAGCAGTTCTTC. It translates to CASSVDPAGGFNEQFF.

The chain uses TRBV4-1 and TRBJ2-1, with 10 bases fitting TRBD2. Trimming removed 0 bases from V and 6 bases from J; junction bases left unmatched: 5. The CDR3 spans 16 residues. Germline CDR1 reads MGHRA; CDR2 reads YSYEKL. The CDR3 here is CASSQETLAGANEQFF. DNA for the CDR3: TGCGCCAGCAGCCAAGAAACCCTAGCGGGAGCCAATGAGCAGTTCTTC.

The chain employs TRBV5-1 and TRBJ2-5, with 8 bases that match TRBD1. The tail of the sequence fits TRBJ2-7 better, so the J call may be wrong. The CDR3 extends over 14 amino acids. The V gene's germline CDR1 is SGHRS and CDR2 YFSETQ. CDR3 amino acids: CASSTGQGGDEQYF. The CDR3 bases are TGCGCCAGCAGCACAGGACAGGGTGGCGACGAGCAGTACTTC.

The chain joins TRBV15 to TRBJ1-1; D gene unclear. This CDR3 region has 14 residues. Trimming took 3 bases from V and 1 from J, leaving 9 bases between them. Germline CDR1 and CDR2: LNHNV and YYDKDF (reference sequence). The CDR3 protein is CATSRGLGNTEAFF. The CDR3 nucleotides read TGTGCCACCAGCAGGGGCTTAGGGAACACTGAAGCTTTCTTT.

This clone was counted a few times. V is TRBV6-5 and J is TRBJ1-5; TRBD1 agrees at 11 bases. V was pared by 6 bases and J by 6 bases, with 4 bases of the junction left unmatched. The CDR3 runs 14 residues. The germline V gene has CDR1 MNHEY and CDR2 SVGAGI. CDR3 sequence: CASSTDRGPQPQHF. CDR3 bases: TGTGCCAGCAGCACGGACAGGGGGCCTCAGCCCCAGCATTTT.

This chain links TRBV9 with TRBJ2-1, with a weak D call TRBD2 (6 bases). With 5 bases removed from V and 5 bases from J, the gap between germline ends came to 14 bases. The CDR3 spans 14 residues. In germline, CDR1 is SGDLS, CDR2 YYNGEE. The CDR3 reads CASRPGLPHNEQFF. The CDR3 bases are TGTGCCAGCAGGCCGGGACTCCCTCACAATGAGCAGTTCTTC.

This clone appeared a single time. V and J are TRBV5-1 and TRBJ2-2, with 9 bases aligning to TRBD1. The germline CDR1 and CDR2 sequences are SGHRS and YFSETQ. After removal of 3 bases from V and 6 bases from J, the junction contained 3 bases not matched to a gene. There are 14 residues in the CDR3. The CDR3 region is CASSSGQGSGELFF. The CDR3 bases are TGCGCCAGCAGCTCGGGACAGGGCTCCGGGGAGCTGTTTTTT.

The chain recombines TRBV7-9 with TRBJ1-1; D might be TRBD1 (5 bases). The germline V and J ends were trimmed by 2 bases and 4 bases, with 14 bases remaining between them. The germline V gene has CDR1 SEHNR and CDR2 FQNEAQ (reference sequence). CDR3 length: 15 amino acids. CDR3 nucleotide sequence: TGTGCCAGCAGCTTACGGGGGGACGGGGGCACTGAAGCTTTCTTT. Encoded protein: CASSLRGDGGTEAFF.

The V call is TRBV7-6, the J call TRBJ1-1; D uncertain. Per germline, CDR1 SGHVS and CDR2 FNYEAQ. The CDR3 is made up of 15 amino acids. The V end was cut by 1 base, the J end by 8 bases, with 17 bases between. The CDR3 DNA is TGTGCCAGCAGCTTAGGCATCGCGGTTTTCCAGGAAGCTTTCTTT. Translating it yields CASSLGIAVFQEAFF.

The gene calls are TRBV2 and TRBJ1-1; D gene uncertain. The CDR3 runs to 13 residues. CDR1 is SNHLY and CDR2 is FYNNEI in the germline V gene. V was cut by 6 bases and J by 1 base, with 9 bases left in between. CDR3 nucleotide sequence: TGTGCCAGCAGGATGGAGACGAACACTGAAGCTTTCTTT. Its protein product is CASRMETNTEAFF.

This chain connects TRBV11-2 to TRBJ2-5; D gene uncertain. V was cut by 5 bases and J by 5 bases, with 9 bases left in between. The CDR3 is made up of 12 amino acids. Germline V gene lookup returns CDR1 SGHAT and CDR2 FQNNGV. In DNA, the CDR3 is TGTGCCAGCAGCCCAGGATGGGAGACCCAGTACTTC. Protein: CASSPGWETQYF.

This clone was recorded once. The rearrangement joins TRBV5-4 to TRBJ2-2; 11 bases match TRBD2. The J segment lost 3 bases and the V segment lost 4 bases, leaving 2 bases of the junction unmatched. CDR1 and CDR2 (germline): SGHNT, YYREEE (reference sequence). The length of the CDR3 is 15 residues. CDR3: CASSTSGGDTGELFF. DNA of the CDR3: TGTGCCAGCAGCACTAGCGGGGGAGACACCGGGGAGCTGTTTTTT.

The chain's CDR3 is CASSLRGGETQYF. CDR3 sequence (DNA): TGTGCCAGCAGCTTAAGGGGAGGTGAGACCCAGTACTTC. The genes are TRBV7-2 and TRBJ2-5, with TRBD2 as a possible D gene (6 bases). This CDR3 has 13 residues. Germline-derived CDR1 and CDR2 are SGHTA and FQGNSA. The ends were cut back, 2 bases at V and 5 bases at J, with 9 bases in the middle.

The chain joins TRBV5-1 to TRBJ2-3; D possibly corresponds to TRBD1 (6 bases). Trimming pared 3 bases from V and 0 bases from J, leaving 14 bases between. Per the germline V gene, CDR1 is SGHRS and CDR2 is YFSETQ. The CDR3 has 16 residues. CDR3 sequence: CASSYKQGSSTDTQYF. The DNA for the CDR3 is TGCGCCAGCAGCTACAAACAGGGCTCTAGCACAGATACGCAGTATTTT. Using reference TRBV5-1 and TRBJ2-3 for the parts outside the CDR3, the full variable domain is KAGVTQTPRYLIKTRGQQVTLSCSPISGHRSVSWYQQTPGQGLQFLFEYFSETQRNKGNFPGRFSGRQFSNSRSEMNVSTLELGDSALYLCASSYKQGSSTDTQYFGPGTRLTVL.

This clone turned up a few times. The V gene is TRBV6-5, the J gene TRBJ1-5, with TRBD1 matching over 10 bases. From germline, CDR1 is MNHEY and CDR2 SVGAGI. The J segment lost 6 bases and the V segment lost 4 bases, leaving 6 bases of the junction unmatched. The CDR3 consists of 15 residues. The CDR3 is CASSSPGQGFQPQHF. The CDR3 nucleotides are TGTGCCAGCAGTTCTCCGGGACAGGGGTTTCAGCCCCAGCATTTT.

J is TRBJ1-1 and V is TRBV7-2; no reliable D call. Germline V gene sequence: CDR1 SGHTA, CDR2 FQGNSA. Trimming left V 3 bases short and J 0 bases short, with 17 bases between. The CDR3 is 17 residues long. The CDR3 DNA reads TGTGCCAGCAGCTTGGAGGCCGCGGTAAATCTGAACACTGAAGCTTTCTTT. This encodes CASSLEAAVNLNTEAFF.